Below are 24 T cell receptor beta chains sequenced from a single sample in a study of T-cell reconstitution after alpha-beta-depleted transplantation in children. A TCRbeta library incorporating unique molecular identifiers was prepared. Using its own MiXCR run on the PCR reads, TCRdb lists one record per CDR3 protein. Altogether 150,000 to 200,000 distinct CDR3 sequences are present, roughly 6% being singletons, with the ten largest covering roughly 4.7%. The sample was PBMCs, taken before TCRalphabeta/CD19-depleted stem cell transplant. The source is a girl under two years old with combined immunodeficiency, due to receive a stem cell transplant.

This clonotype was recorded many times. The chain joins TRBV5-6 to TRBJ1-2, with D hard to call. This CDR3 is 14 amino acids long. The V and J ends lost 4 bases and 2 bases respectively, with 12 bases between them. CDR1 and CDR2 from the germline V gene are SGHDT and YYEEEE. The CDR3 sequence is CASSNPGRNYGYTF. In DNA form, the CDR3 reads TGTGCCAGCAGCAATCCCGGGAGAAACTATGGCTACACCTTC.

This clonotype was observed many times. In DNA, the CDR3 is TGTGCCAGCAGTTTATGGGGGGGTTCCGCCTACGAGCAGTACTTC. Translated, it gives CASSLWGGSAYEQYF. The gene calls are TRBV28 and TRBJ2-7, with a possible D match to TRBD2 (6 bases). The CDR3 loop spans 15 amino acids. Trimming took 0 bases from V and 2 from J, leaving 11 bases between them. The germline V gene encodes CDR1 MDHEN and CDR2 SYDVKM.

The chain links TRBV11-1 to TRBJ2-7, with D possibly matching TRBD1 (5 bases). CDR3 length: 19 amino acids. V was shortened by 2 bases and J by 2 bases, with 25 bases between the two germline ends. Looked up from germline, CDR1 is SGHAT and CDR2 is FQDESV (reference sequence). CDR3 nucleotide sequence: TGTGCCAGCAGCTTAAGGTCGACGACAGACTTCCAACTGGCCTACGAGCAGTACTTC. Translation: CASSLRSTTDFQLAYEQYF.

There are many counts of this clonotype. V is TRBV7-9 and J is TRBJ2-5; D is unresolved. Trimming removed 3 bases at V and 0 bases at J, with 8 bases between. Looked up from germline, CDR1 is SEHNR and CDR2 is FQNEAQ (reference sequence). The CDR3 runs to 14 residues. CDR3 DNA sequence: TGTGCCAGCAGCTTCACTGCATACCAAGAGACCCAGTACTTC. Translation: CASSFTAYQETQYF.

This clonotype was observed many times. The chain couples TRBV4-3 to TRBJ2-7; a possible D gene is TRBD1 (7 bases). V was clipped by 1 base and J by 2 bases, with 24 bases between them. The CDR3 runs 19 residues. In germline, CDR1 is LGHNA, CDR2 YSLEER. The CDR3 DNA is TGCGCCAGCAGCCAAGGGGCAGGGGGGACCGGGACTGGAGCCTACGAGCAGTACTTC. This gives the protein CASSQGAGGTGTGAYEQYF.

This clonotype was seen many times. The chain carries TRBV7-3 and TRBJ2-1; 7 nucleotides match TRBD2. This CDR3 has 18 amino acids. The V segment lost 2 bases and the J segment 1 base; nucleotides outside the gene matches: 11. Germline V gene lookup returns CDR1 SGHTA and CDR2 FQGTGA. The CDR3 nucleotides read TGTGCCAGCAGCTTATTAGCACTTTCAGCGGGGTCCTACAATGAGCAGTTCTTC. Translation: CASSLLALSAGSYNEQFF.

Ten or more counts support this clonotype. V is TRBV7-6 and J is TRBJ2-3; D is ambiguous. Germline values: CDR1 SGHVS, CDR2 FNYEAQ. With 2 bases removed from V and 4 bases from J, the gap between germline ends came to 10 bases. The CDR3 runs 14 residues. The CDR3 DNA reads TGTGCCAGCAGCTTAATCCCGGGCCCAGATACGCAGTATTTT. Translating gives CASSLIPGPDTQYF.

There are many counts of this clonotype. This chain links TRBV28 with TRBJ1-5; D gene unclear. This CDR3 spans 17 amino acids. V gave up 3 bases and J gave up 0 bases, with 15 bases separating them. In germline, CDR1 is MDHEN, CDR2 SYDVKM. The DNA for the CDR3 is TGTGCCAGCAGTTTTTTACAGTTAGGCTATAGCAATCAGCCCCAGCATTTT. As protein: CASSFLQLGYSNQPQHF.

The chain recombines TRBV4-3 with TRBJ2-2; D assignment may be TRBD1 or TRBD2 (6 bases each). The CDR3 has 13 amino acids. The V gene's germline CDR1 is LGHNA and CDR2 YSLEER. The V and J ends lost 4 bases and 9 bases respectively, with 12 bases between them. The CDR3, as DNA: TGCGCCAGCAGCCCGTACGGGGGCCGGGAGCTGTTTTTT. Its translation is CASSPYGGRELFF.

This clonotype was seen at least ten times. The chain couples TRBV29-1 to TRBJ2-1, with D uncertain. Germline lookup yields CDR1 SQVTM and CDR2 ANQGSEA. The CDR3 is 13 amino acids. For the CDR3, the DNA is TGCAGTATCAATGTGAGGTCCTACAATGAGCAGTTCTTC. Its protein product is CSINVRSYNEQFF.

In its sample, this clonotype was seen many times. The chain uses TRBV6-1 and TRBJ2-4; 12 bases line up with TRBD2. The CDR3 totals 16 residues. Per germline, CDR1 MNHNS and CDR2 SASEGT. Germline trimming cut 3 bases from V and 9 bases from J; bases unmatched to any gene: 9. CDR3 bases: TGTGCCAGCAGTGACATCGCTAGCGGGGGGGAGGGCATTCAGTACTTC. This gives the protein CASSDIASGGEGIQYF.

This clonotype showed up many times. The chain links TRBV6-6 to TRBJ2-1; the D gene is possibly TRBD2 (6 bases). This CDR3 region has 10 residues. Between the trimmed V and J ends, which lost 8 bases and 10 bases, there was a span of 9 bases. Germline lookup yields CDR1 MNHNY and CDR2 SVGAGI (reference sequence). CDR3 residues: CASGGAEQFF. The CDR3, as DNA: TGTGCCAGCGGAGGGGCCGAGCAGTTCTTC.

This clonotype was detected many times. The chain carries TRBV3-1 and TRBJ2-2; D is ambiguous. Trimming took off 6 bases at V and 4 bases at J, with 18 bases between the two ends. The germline gives CDR1 LGHDT, CDR2 YNNKEL (reference sequence). The CDR3 sequence is 16 residues long. For the CDR3, the DNA is TGTGCCAGCAGTCCTTTGGGCTTACAAACCACCGGGGAGCTGTTTTTT. Translation: CASSPLGLQTTGELFF.

This clonotype has ten or more counts. This rearrangement joins TRBV6-2 or TRBV6-3 to TRBJ2-7; D tentatively reads TRBD1 or TRBD2 (5 bases each). Trimming shortened V by 0 bases and J by 12 bases, and 21 bases separated the two germline ends. CDR1 and CDR2 from the germline V gene are MNHEY and SVGEGT. The CDR3 loop spans 15 amino acids. The CDR3 loop reads CASSYSTGAPDIRYF. CDR3 DNA: TGTGCCAGCAGTTACTCGACCGGGGCTCCGGACATCAGGTACTTC.

This clonotype came up a few times. The chain links TRBV7-6 to TRBJ1-2; TRBD1 aligns across 8 bases. With V trimmed by 5 bases and J by 7 bases, 18 bases remained unmatched. The CDR3 sequence is 17 residues long. Germline values: CDR1 SGHVS, CDR2 FNYEAQ. The CDR3 here is CASSVYFPIGQGCGYTF. The CDR3 DNA reads as TGTGCCAGCAGCGTCTATTTCCCCATTGGACAGGGTTGTGGCTACACCTTC.

This clonotype was detected many times. This chain uses TRBV20-1 with TRBJ1-2, with D maybe TRBD1 (6 bases). Trimming cost V 6 bases and J 3 bases, with 26 bases left between them. There are 17 residues in the CDR3. CDR1 is DFQATT and CDR2 is SNEGSKA in the germline V gene (reference sequence). CDR3 sequence: CSAAPGGSRAHHYGYTF. CDR3 coding DNA: TGCAGTGCAGCTCCTGGGGGCAGCCGAGCCCACCACTATGGCTACACCTTC.

There are many counts of this clonotype. The CDR3 protein is CASSLRTATDTQYF. The CDR3 coding sequence is TGTGCCAGCAGCTTAAGGACAGCCACAGATACGCAGTATTTT. The chain recombines TRBV7-6 with TRBJ2-3; possibly TRBD1 for D (6 bases). The CDR3 is made up of 14 amino acids. V was trimmed by 2 bases and J by 2 bases, leaving 8 bases between them. From germline, CDR1 is SGHVS and CDR2 FNYEAQ. The full variable domain, in which reference TRBV7-6 and TRBJ2-3 provide the parts outside the CDR3, is GAGVSQSPRYKVTKRGQDVALRCDPISGHVSLYWYRQALGQGPEFLTYFNYEAQQDKSGLPNDRFSAERPEGSISTLTIQRTEQRDSAMYRCASSLRTATDTQYFGPGTRLTVL.

There are many counts of this clonotype. The chain couples TRBV7-9 to TRBJ2-3, with D maybe TRBD2 (7 bases). Trimming removed 3 bases at V and 4 bases at J, with 17 bases between. This CDR3 contains 16 residues. Germline V lookup: CDR1 SEHNR, CDR2 FQNEAQ (reference sequence). The CDR3 DNA reads TGTGCCAGCAGCTTGGGGGGGCCCTACCCCGCAGATACGCAGTATTTT. Residues: CASSLGGPYPADTQYF.

This clonotype was recorded many times. The J gene is TRBJ2-7, the V gene TRBV12-3 or TRBV12-4, with D possibly TRBD2 on 6 matching bases. V was clipped by 5 bases and J by 3 bases, with 17 bases between them. The CDR3 sequence is 15 residues long. The CDR3 is CASSREGGSDYEQYF. CDR3 nucleotide sequence: TGTGCCAGCAGTCGAGAGGGAGGTTCCGACTACGAGCAGTACTTC.

At least ten counts were recorded for this clonotype. J is TRBJ2-7 and V is TRBV10-3, with TRBD2 as a possible D gene (6 bases). Germline CDR1 and CDR2: ENHRY and SYGVKD. The CDR3 runs to 13 residues. Trimming removed 2 bases at V and 4 bases at J, with 9 bases between. The CDR3 reads CAISEDGSYEQYF. The CDR3 bases are TGTGCCATCAGTGAGGACGGGAGTTACGAGCAGTACTTC.

In this sample, this clonotype turned up many times. The V call is TRBV7-8, the J call TRBJ2-3; D unresolved. The CDR3 loop spans 17 amino acids. V was clipped by 5 bases and J by 3 bases, with 21 bases between them. Germline values: CDR1 SGHVS, CDR2 FQNEAQ. CDR3 sequence: CASSPHAPALKTDTQYF. The CDR3 bases are TGTGCCAGCAGCCCCCACGCCCCAGCGCTAAAAACAGATACGCAGTATTTT. Based on the CDR3 plus reference TRBV7-8 and TRBJ2-3, the full variable domain is GAGVSQSPRYKVAKRGQDVALRCDPISGHVSLFWYQQALGQGPEFLTYFQNEAQLDKSGLPSDRFFAERPEGSVSTLKIQRTQQEDSAVYLCASSPHAPALKTDTQYFGPGTRLTVL.

The genes are TRBV7-9 and TRBJ2-7, with 10 bases matching TRBD1. The CDR3 totals 15 residues. Germline V CDR1 and CDR2: SEHNR, FQNEAQ (reference sequence). J lost 6 bases, V lost 2 bases, and 7 bases had no gene match. The CDR3 nucleotides are TGTGCCAGCAGCTTATTCGGGACAGGGGCAGGCGAGCAGTACTTC. Protein product: CASSLFGTGAGEQYF.

A few counts support this clonotype. The chain links TRBV2 to TRBJ2-3, with 11 bases identical to TRBD2. This CDR3 is built from 17 residues. The V gene end was trimmed by 6 bases and the J gene end by 3 bases; junction bases not matched to a gene: 11. Germline V gene data show CDR1 as SNHLY and CDR2 as FYNNEI. The CDR3 DNA follows: TGTGCCAGCAGGTGGTTAACTAGCGGGGGCCAAACAGATACGCAGTATTTT. Translated: CASRWLTSGGQTDTQYF.

In this sample, this clonotype turned up many times. CDR3 in DNA: TGCAGCGTCACACAGGGAATGAACACTGAAGCTTTCTTT. Translating gives CSVTQGMNTEAFF. The genes are TRBV29-1 and TRBJ1-1; possible D gene TRBD1, 6 bases. This CDR3 region has 13 residues. V was pared by 6 bases and J by 0 bases, with 11 bases between. CDR1 is SQVTM and CDR2 is ANQGSEA in the germline V gene.